This entry lists 28 T cell receptor beta chains sequenced from one sample in a study of T-cell reconstitution after alpha-beta-depleted transplantation in children. Unique molecular identifiers were used to barcode this TCRbeta library. Each CDR3 protein is one row after TCRdb ran MiXCR on the PCR reads. The data show around 270,000 distinct CDR3 sequences, 9.5% to 13% seen once. Sequencing used PBMCs, obtained before TCRalphabeta/CD19-depleted stem cell transplant. These receptors were taken from a boy less than two years old with acute myeloid leukemia, due to receive a stem cell transplant.

Notes on this clonotype: This may come from a read error, since a much larger clone is one base off. This chain links TRBV20-1 with TRBJ2-1; no clear D. Germline assignment: CDR1 DFQATT and CDR2 SNEGSKA (reference sequence). The CDR3 has 13 amino acids. CDR3 region: CSTSDGSYNEQCF. CDR3 coding DNA: TGCAGTACCTCAGACGGCTCCTACAATGAGCAGTGCTTC.

This clonotype has a count of ten or more. V gene TRBV4-2 combines with J gene TRBJ2-7, with 9 bases that match TRBD1. Germline trimming cut 0 bases from V and 6 bases from J; bases unmatched to any gene: 9. The CDR3 totals 16 residues. Germline CDR1 reads LGHNA; CDR2 reads YNFKEQ. CDR3 sequence reads: CASSQDRGQGGGEQYF. CDR3 bases: TGTGCCAGCAGCCAAGATAGGGGACAGGGAGGAGGCGAGCAGTACTTC.

Concerning this clonotype itself: A read error may produce the germline difference seen at one junction end. The chain is built from TRBV5-5 and TRBJ2-1, with D tentatively TRBD2 (6 bases). Per the germline V gene, CDR1 is SGHKS and CDR2 is YYEKEE (reference sequence). The CDR3 runs to 14 residues. DNA for the CDR3: TGTGCCAGCAGCGGGGGGAGCTCCTACTATGAGCAGTTCTTC. It codes for CASSGGSSYYEQFF.

The rearrangement joins TRBV6-5 to TRBJ2-5; D might be TRBD1 (5 bases). V shed 0 bases and J shed 6 bases, with 11 bases lying between them. The CDR3 extends over 14 amino acids. The germline V gene encodes CDR1 MNHEY and CDR2 SVGAGI. In DNA form, the CDR3 reads TGTGCCAGCAGTTACTCCGTGGGGCGACAGACCCAGTACTTC. Its protein is CASSYSVGRQTQYF.

This clonotype appeared many times. The chain uses TRBV6-1 and TRBJ1-4, with 8 nucleotides matching TRBD1. The V gene end was trimmed by 6 bases and the J gene end by 6 bases; junction bases not matched to a gene: 3. In germline, CDR1 is MNHNS, CDR2 SASEGT. This CDR3 is built from 13 residues. For the CDR3, the DNA is TGTGCCAGCAGGGACAGGGCGTATGAAAAACTGTTTTTT. It is translated as CASRDRAYEKLFF.

This clonotype came up many times. This chain links TRBV7-9 with TRBJ2-1, with D perhaps TRBD2 (6 bases). Trimming removed 5 bases from V and 0 bases from J, with 8 bases in between. The germline V gene has CDR1 SEHNR and CDR2 FQNEAQ (reference sequence). The CDR3 extends over 14 amino acids. This CDR3 is CASSETSSYNEQFF. CDR3 nucleotides: TGTGCCAGCAGCGAGACTAGCTCCTACAATGAGCAGTTCTTC.

This clonotype was picked up many times. The chain uses TRBV5-1 and TRBJ2-7; 7 bases map to TRBD1. V was pared by 3 bases and J by 5 bases, with 5 bases of the junction left unmatched. Germline V gene data show CDR1 as SGHRS and CDR2 as YFSETQ. The CDR3 is 13 residues long. The CDR3 nucleotides read TGCGCCAGCAGCTCCGGGACAGCAAACGAGCAGTACTTC. Encoded protein: CASSSGTANEQYF.

This clonotype occurred many times. This sequence joins TRBV7-4 and TRBJ2-2; 9 bases are a match to TRBD2. In germline, CDR1 is SGHVT, CDR2 SQSDAQ. This CDR3 region has 20 residues. The V segment lost 1 base and the J segment 1 base; nucleotides outside the gene matches: 13. In DNA, the CDR3 is TGTGCCAGCAGCTTAGATACAGATTTAGCGGGGGACAAGAACACCGGGGAGCTGTTTTTT. Its translation is CASSLDTDLAGDKNTGELFF.

This chain uses TRBV6-1 with TRBJ2-5; 9 bases agree with TRBD1. The V segment lost 3 bases and the J segment 7 bases; nucleotides outside the gene matches: 9. The CDR3 length is 15 residues. From germline, CDR1 is MNHNS and CDR2 SASEGT. CDR3 nucleotide sequence: TGTGCCAGCAGTGATAGGCGGACAGGGGTCGGGACCCAGTACTTC. Protein: CASSDRRTGVGTQYF.

This clonotype was seen repeatedly, ten times or more. The genes are TRBV6-4 and TRBJ2-3; D tentatively fits TRBD1 or TRBD2 (5 bases each). The CDR3 runs 15 residues. CDR1 is MRHNA and CDR2 is SNTAGT in the germline V gene. The ends were cut back, 0 bases at V and 4 bases at J, with 11 bases in the middle. CDR3 sequence (DNA): TGTGCCAGCAGTGACTCCTCAGGGAGAGCAGATACGCAGTATTTT. As protein: CASSDSSGRADTQYF.

This clonotype was picked up many times. The V and J genes are TRBV9 and TRBJ2-7; the D is unclear. This CDR3 has 13 residues. Germline assignment: CDR1 SGDLS and CDR2 YYNGEE. V lost 3 bases and J lost 0, with 7 bases in between. CDR3 bases: TGTGCCAGCAGCGCACCTAGCTCCTACGAGCAGTACTTC. This encodes CASSAPSSYEQYF. The full variable domain, with the rest looked up from reference TRBV9 and TRBJ2-7, is DSGVTQTPKHLITATGQRVTLRCSPRSGDLSVYWYQQSLDQGLQFLIQYYNGEERAKGNILERFSAQQFPDLHSELNLSSLELGDSALYFCASSAPSSYEQYFGPGTRLTVT.

The gene calls are TRBV18 and TRBJ2-5; D unclear. Germline V gene sequence: CDR1 KGHSH, CDR2 LQKENI. V lost 2 bases to trimming and J lost 5 bases, with 15 bases between them. CDR3 length: 15 amino acids. CDR3 in amino acids: CASSPGSGARETQYF. CDR3 coding DNA: TGTGCCAGCTCACCAGGGTCCGGAGCTCGGGAGACCCAGTACTTC.

There are many counts of this clonotype. This chain uses TRBV28 with TRBJ2-1, with D unresolved. Deletions cut 3 bases from V and 7 bases from J, with 10 bases between. The CDR3 consists of 13 residues. CDR1 is MDHEN, CDR2 SYDVKM, per germline. The CDR3 sequence is CASSFFFRNEQFF. CDR3 DNA: TGTGCCAGCAGTTTTTTCTTTCGGAATGAGCAGTTCTTC.

The chain recombines TRBV6-1 with TRBJ2-7; possible D gene TRBD2, 5 bases. The CDR3 totals 14 residues. In germline, CDR1 is MNHNS, CDR2 SASEGT. V was clipped by 11 bases and J by 4 bases, with 21 bases between them. The CDR3 here is CAVTGFSEGYEQYF. CDR3 coding DNA: TGTGCCGTAACGGGGTTCTCAGAGGGTTACGAGCAGTACTTC.

In this sample, this clonotype turned up many times. The genes are TRBV11-2 and TRBJ2-3, with 7 bases matching TRBD2. This CDR3 contains 15 residues. Per the germline V gene, CDR1 is SGHAT and CDR2 is FQNNGV. V trimming: 0 bases; J trimming: 4 bases; junction bases outside the gene matches: 4. The CDR3 DNA reads TGTGCCAGCAGCTTAGAGGCGGGAGCCTCAGATACGCAGTATTTT. As protein: CASSLEAGASDTQYF.

This clonotype was seen ten or more times. The genes are TRBV20-1 and TRBJ2-4; D possibly matches TRBD1 or TRBD2 (5 bases each). CDR1 and CDR2 (germline): DFQATT, SNEGSKA (reference sequence). Trimming took off 0 bases at V and 0 bases at J, with 12 bases between the two ends. CDR3 size: 16 residues. DNA for the CDR3: TGCAGTGCTAGAGACCGGGGACGCCTAGCCAAAAACATTCAGTACTTC. Encoded protein: CSARDRGRLAKNIQYF.

V is TRBV19 and J is TRBJ1-2; D not resolved. The V gene's germline CDR1 is LNHDA and CDR2 SQIVND (reference sequence). V was shortened by 6 bases and J by 8 bases, with 13 bases between the two germline ends. This CDR3 is 12 amino acids long. The CDR3 reads CASRIQRRGYTF. The CDR3 DNA follows: TGTGCCAGTAGGATACAGAGAAGGGGCTACACCTTC.

This clonotype was seen many times. V gene TRBV9 combines with J gene TRBJ2-2, with 9 bases that match TRBD2. With V trimmed by 7 bases and J by 2 bases, 6 bases remained unmatched. The CDR3 totals 15 residues. Germline V CDR1 and CDR2: SGDLS, YYNGEE. DNA for the CDR3: TGTGCCAGCGGGGGACTAGCTATAAACACCGGGGAGCTGTTTTTT. Translation: CASGGLAINTGELFF.

This clonotype was detected ten times or more. V and J are TRBV5-1 and TRBJ2-3; D is uncertain. Trimming removed 4 bases from V and 0 bases from J, with 9 bases in between. The CDR3 is 14 residues long. Germline lookup yields CDR1 SGHRS and CDR2 YFSETQ. The CDR3 region has the DNA TGCGCCAGCAGCCAGAATCCCAGCACAGATACGCAGTATTTT. It translates to CASSQNPSTDTQYF.

This clonotype was observed a handful of times. This rearrangement joins TRBV20-1 to TRBJ2-1, with D uncertain. Looked up from germline, CDR1 is DFQATT and CDR2 is SNEGSKA (reference sequence). V was shortened by 3 bases and J by 5 bases, with 14 bases between the two germline ends. The CDR3 extends over 14 amino acids. The CDR3 bases are TGCAGTGCTAGTCCGGATTGGCGAGACAATGAGCAGTTCTTC. This sequence encodes CSASPDWRDNEQFF.

In its sample, this clonotype was seen many times. The rearrangement joins TRBV12-3 or TRBV12-4 to TRBJ2-5; no clear D gene. V was shortened by 5 bases and J by 2 bases, with 15 bases between the two germline ends. The CDR3 has 15 residues. CDR3 coding DNA: TGTGCCAGCAGTCCGTCCCGGGTGCGGCAAGAGACCCAGTACTTC. It translates to CASSPSRVRQETQYF.

As regards this clonotype: With a much larger clone just one base away, this may be a read error. The CDR3 carries no conserved terminal phenylalanine or tryptophan, so it likely arises from a read error. The chain combines TRBV4-3 with TRBJ2-3, with a weak D call TRBD1 (5 bases). Trimming stripped 0 bases from V and 8 bases from J, with 12 bases between. The CDR3 is 14 amino acids. CDR1 LGHNA and CDR2 YSLEER come from the germline V gene. CDR3 nucleotide sequence: TGCGCCAGCAGCCAAGATGGGGCCCCCGGTACGCAGTATTTG. Its translation is CASSQDGAPGTQYL.

This clonotype came up many times. V and J are TRBV27 and TRBJ2-4, with TRBD1 identical over 11 bases. The trim removed 2 bases at V and 4 bases at J, leaving 7 bases unmatched. This CDR3 comprises 17 residues. Germline CDR1 is MNHEY and CDR2 is SMNVEV (reference sequence). CDR3 region: CASSLALGTGGKNIQYF. CDR3 sequence (DNA): TGTGCCAGCAGTTTAGCCCTAGGGACAGGGGGGAAAAACATTCAGTACTTC.

Concerning this clonotype: The junction shows a germline mismatch at one end, possibly a read error. The gene calls are TRBV28 and TRBJ1-4; D gene uncertain. The germline CDR1 and CDR2 sequences are MDHEN and SYDVKM. This CDR3 region has 15 residues. CDR3 loop: CASSLQDGWGEKLLF. In DNA form, the CDR3 reads TGTGCCAGCAGTTTACAGGACGGGTGGGGTGAAAAACTGCTTTTT.

This clonotype has a count of ten or more. The chain combines TRBV5-1 with TRBJ2-7, with 10 positions matching TRBD2. The length of the CDR3 is 18 residues. Germline trimming cut 4 bases from V and 0 bases from J; bases unmatched to any gene: 13. Germline V gene lookup returns CDR1 SGHRS and CDR2 YFSETQ. CDR3 nucleotide sequence: TGCGCCAGCAGCCTTGTGGCTCTTCTAGCGGGGGTCTCCTACGAGCAGTACTTC. This sequence encodes CASSLVALLAGVSYEQYF.

On this clonotype itself: A read error may explain this, as a much larger clone is one base away. The chain links TRBV29-1 to TRBJ2-3; 9 positions match TRBD1. Germline V gene data show CDR1 as SQVTM and CDR2 as ANQGSEA. The CDR3 runs to 15 residues. V was clipped by 4 bases and J by 3 bases; unmatched bases: 8. This CDR3 reads CSVARTGVKTDTQYF. Here the CDR3 DNA reads TGCAGCGTTGCCCGGACAGGGGTTAAGACAGATACGCAGTATTTT.

This clonotype was seen ten or more times. V is TRBV12-3 or TRBV12-4 and J is TRBJ2-7; 9 nucleotides match TRBD1. Trimming took 6 bases from V and 5 from J; bases not matched to a gene: 5. This CDR3 comprises 13 residues. CDR3 coding DNA: TGTGCCAGCAGAACAGGGGGCAGGGACGAGCAGTACTTC. Its translation: CASRTGGRDEQYF.

This clonotype was seen many times. The V and J genes are TRBV6-2 or TRBV6-3 and TRBJ2-1; the match to TRBD1 covers 7 bases. Germline assignment: CDR1 MNHEY and CDR2 SVGEGT. This CDR3 region has 14 residues. The V segment lost 2 bases and the J segment 3 bases; nucleotides outside the gene matches: 1. CDR3 amino acids: CASSYGQDYNEQFF. DNA for the CDR3: TGTGCCAGCAGTTACGGACAGGACTACAATGAGCAGTTCTTC.